This T cell receptor (beta chain) was sequenced for a study of molecular identifiers for immune sequencing clone quantification. Overall study results and limits: The sizes of highly expanded clones could be underestimated when identical TCR molecules share a barcode.

Bulk TCR library preparation followed previously described methods with listed TCR primers. TCRdb itself ran the PCR reads through MiXCR, one entry per CDR3 protein. The sample includes 40,000 to 50,000 distinct CDR3 sequences, roughly a fifth of them seen just once. This clonotype has at least ten counts. What it recognizes is unknown. RNA fractions of 10%, 30% or 50% and roughly 20,000 to 1,000,000 sorted cells were the source of naive CD8 libraries. The authors sorted naive CD8 T cells as CD8+CD4-CCR7+CD45RA+. This clonotype originated in a human donor in good health. Some libraries in this study had Jurkat cell RNA spiked in. Sequences were obtained from naive CD8+ T cells from blood, with Jurkat cell RNA spiked in. Indicated subset: FACS-sorted CD8+CD4-CCR7+CD45RA+ naive T cells.

The CDR3 coding sequence is TGCGCCAGCAGCCAGAAAGGGACACGGGAGGGCAATCAGCCCCAGCATTTT. Residues: CASSQKGTREGNQPQHF. J is TRBJ1-5 and V is TRBV4-1, with D possibly matching TRBD1 (6 bases). In germline, CDR1 is MGHRA, CDR2 YSYEKL. CDR3 size: 17 residues. The V gene lost 3 bases and the J gene lost 2 bases, with 17 bases spanning the gap.